These T cell receptor beta chains were read from a single sample in a study of T cell repertoires in cytomegalovirus infection. TCRdb analysed the reads with MiXCR anew, one entry per CDR3 protein. The table records about a million distinct CDR3 sequences, 31% of them present only once. For these receptors, no antigen is known. Sample: cultured CD8+ T cells from PBMCs, taken from culture after CMV antigen stimulation. These receptors came from a human donor in good health (CMV status not recorded). Some clones in this sample may be carry-over from other donors' samples. Each CDR3 is given with its conserved first and last residue. A D gene is named only where the DNA matches it firmly. Clone size is given for some rows only: seen once, a few or many times, or a class if the clone is expanded.

j_call d_call cdr3_length clone_size v_call cdr3_aa cdr3_nt
TRBJ2-1 . 15 . TRBV11-1 CASSSMRDPDNEQFF TGTGCCAGCAGCTCAATGCGGGATCCCGACAATGAGCAGTTCTTC
TRBJ1-1 . 12 few TRBV12-3/TRBV12-4 CASSFFPTEAFF TGTGCCAGCAGTTTTTTCCCTACTGAAGCTTTCTTT
TRBJ2-3 . 17 few TRBV27 CASSFLSSTGPSDTQYF TGTGCCAGCAGTTTCCTCAGCTCGACAGGACCCTCAGATACGCAGTATTTT
TRBJ2-5 TRBD2 16 few TRBV7-9 CASSSRTLAREETQYF TGTGCCAGCAGCTCCCGCACACTAGCGAGGGAAGAGACCCAGTACTTC
TRBJ2-1 . 16 once TRBV5-5 CVSSSVMGLAYNEQFF TGTGTCAGCAGCTCAGTTATGGGGTTAGCCTACAATGAGCAGTTCTTC
TRBJ1-4 . 15 . TRBV12-3/TRBV12-4 CASSVVEGLNEKLFF TGTGCCAGCAGTGTCGTTGAGGGCCTAAATGAAAAACTGTTTTTT
TRBJ2-3 TRBD2 14 few TRBV14 CASSPRTSADTQYF TGTGCCAGCAGCCCCCGGACTAGCGCGGATACGCAGTATTTT
TRBJ1-1 . 14 . TRBV6-1 CASSEWEVGTEAFF TGTGCCAGCAGTGAATGGGAGGTTGGCACTGAAGCTTTCTTT
TRBJ1-1 . 14 . TRBV2 CASSEKSYGTEAFF TGTGCCAGCAGTGAGAAAAGTTACGGCACTGAAGCTTTCTTT
TRBJ1-5 . 13 . TRBV7-6 CASAPGRDQPQHF TGTGCCAGCGCCCCAGGTCGGGATCAGCCCCAGCATTTT
TRBJ1-4 . 14 few TRBV7-6 CASSLGGLDEKLFF TGTGCCAGCAGCTTAGGGGGATTAGACGAAAAACTGTTTTTT
TRBJ2-5 . 16 . TRBV7-6 CVSSFSPPAPKETQYF TGTGTCAGCAGCTTCAGTCCGCCGGCGCCAAAGGAGACCCAGTACTTC
TRBJ2-1 . 13 many TRBV7-6 CASSLGRTNEQFF TGTGCCAGCAGCTTAGGTCGAACTAATGAGCAGTTCTTC
TRBJ2-2 . 15 few TRBV6-2/TRBV6-3 CASSFFGAGTGELFF TGTGCCAGCAGTTTCTTCGGGGCCGGGACCGGGGAGCTGTTTTTT
TRBJ2-3 . 20 few TRBV7-8 CASSLVVGGTGGTSTDTQYF TGTGCCAGCAGCTTAGTAGTTGGGGGGACTGGGGGGACTAGCACAGATACGCAGTATTTT
TRBJ1-5 . 13 few TRBV4-1 CASSFEGTQPQHF TGCGCCAGCAGCTTCGAGGGTACTCAGCCCCAGCATTTT
TRBJ1-2 . 13 . TRBV6-1 CTIVKGGNYGYTF TGTACCATCGTGAAAGGGGGGAACTATGGCTACACCTTC
TRBJ1-2 . 15 many TRBV7-2 CASRPIPGGNYGYTF TGTGCCAGCAGACCAATTCCGGGAGGAAACTATGGCTACACCTTC
TRBJ2-3 . 15 . TRBV6-2/TRBV6-3 CASSYDPYGADTQYF TGTGCCAGCAGTTATGACCCCTACGGCGCAGATACGCAGTATTTT
TRBJ2-3 TRBD2 15 few TRBV4-2 CASSPLAGYTDTQYF TGTGCCAGCAGCCCTCTAGCGGGGTACACAGATACGCAGTATTTT
TRBJ1-4 . 15 many TRBV6-6 CASSPEGATNEKLFF TGTGCCAGCAGTCCCGAAGGGGCAACTAATGAAAAACTGTTTTTT
TRBJ2-5 . 14 . TRBV3-1 CASSQISSEETQYF TGTGCCAGCAGCCAAATTTCTAGCGAAGAGACCCAGTACTTC
TRBJ2-1 TRBD2 16 many TRBV7-8 CASSSFLAGGGNEQFF TGTGCCAGCAGCTCCTTCCTAGCGGGAGGTGGGAATGAGCAGTTCTTC
TRBJ1-2 . 16 . TRBV6-5 CASSYANRDANYGYTF TGTGCCAGCAGTTACGCAAACCGGGACGCTAACTATGGCTACACCTTC
TRBJ1-1 . 13 many TRBV11-3 CASSLGPGSEAFF TGTGCCAGCAGCTTAGGACCTGGGTCTGAAGCTTTCTTT